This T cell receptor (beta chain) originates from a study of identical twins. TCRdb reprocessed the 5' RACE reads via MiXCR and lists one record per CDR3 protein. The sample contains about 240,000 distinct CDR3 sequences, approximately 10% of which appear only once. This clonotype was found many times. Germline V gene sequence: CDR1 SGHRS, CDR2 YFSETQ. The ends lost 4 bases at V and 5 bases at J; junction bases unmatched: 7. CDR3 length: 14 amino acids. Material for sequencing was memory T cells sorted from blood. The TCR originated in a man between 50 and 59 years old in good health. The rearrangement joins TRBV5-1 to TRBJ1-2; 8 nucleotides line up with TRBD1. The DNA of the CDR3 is TGCGCCAGCAGCCCGGACAGGGTTTGGTATGGCTACACCTTC. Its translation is CASSPDRVWYGYTF.